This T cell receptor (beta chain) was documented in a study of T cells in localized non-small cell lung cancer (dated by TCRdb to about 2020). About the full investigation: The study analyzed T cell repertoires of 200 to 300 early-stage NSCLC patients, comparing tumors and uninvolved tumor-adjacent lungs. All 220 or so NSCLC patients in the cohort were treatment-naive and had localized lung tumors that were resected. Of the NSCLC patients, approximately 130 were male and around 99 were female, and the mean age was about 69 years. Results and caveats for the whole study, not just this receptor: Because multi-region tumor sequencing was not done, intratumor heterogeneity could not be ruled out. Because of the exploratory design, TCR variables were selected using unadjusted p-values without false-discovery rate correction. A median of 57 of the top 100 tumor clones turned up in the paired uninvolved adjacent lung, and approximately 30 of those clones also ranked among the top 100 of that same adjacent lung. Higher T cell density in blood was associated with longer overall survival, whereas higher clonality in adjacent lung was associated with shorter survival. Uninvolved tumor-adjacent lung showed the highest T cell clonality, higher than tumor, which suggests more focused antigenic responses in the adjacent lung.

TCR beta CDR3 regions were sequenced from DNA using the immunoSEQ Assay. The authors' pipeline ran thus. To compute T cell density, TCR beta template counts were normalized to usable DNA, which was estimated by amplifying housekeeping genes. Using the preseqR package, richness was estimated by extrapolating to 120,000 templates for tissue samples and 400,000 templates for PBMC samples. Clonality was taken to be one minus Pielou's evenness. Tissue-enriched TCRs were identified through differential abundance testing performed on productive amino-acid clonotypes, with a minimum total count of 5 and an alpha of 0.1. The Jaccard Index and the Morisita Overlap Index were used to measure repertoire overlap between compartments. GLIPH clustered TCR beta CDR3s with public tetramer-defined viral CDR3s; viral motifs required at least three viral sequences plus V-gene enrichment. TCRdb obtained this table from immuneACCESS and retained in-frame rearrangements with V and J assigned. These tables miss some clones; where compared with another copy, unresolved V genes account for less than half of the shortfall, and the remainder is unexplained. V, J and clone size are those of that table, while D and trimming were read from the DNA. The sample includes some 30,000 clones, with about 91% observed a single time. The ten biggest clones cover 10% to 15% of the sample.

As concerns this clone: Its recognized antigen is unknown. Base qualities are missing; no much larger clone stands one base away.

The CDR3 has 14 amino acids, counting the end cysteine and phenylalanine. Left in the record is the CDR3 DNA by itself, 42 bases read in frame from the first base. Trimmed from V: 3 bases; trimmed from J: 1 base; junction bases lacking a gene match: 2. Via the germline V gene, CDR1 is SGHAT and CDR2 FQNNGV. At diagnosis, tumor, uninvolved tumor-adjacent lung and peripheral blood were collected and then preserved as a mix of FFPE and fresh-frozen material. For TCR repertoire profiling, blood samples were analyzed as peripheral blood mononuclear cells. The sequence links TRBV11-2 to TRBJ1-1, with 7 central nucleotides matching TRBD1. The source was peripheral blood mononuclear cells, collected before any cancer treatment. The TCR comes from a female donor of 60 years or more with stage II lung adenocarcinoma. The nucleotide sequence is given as TGTGCCAGCAGCTTCGGGACAGCGAACACTGAAGCTTTCTTT. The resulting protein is CASSFGTANTEAFF.